The 18 T cell receptor beta chains below all came from one sample that was sequenced in a study of cytomegalovirus exposure and HLA in healthy donors. The study ran its PCR with 60 Vbeta and 13 Jbeta primers. Data came from immunoSEQ multiplex PCR; TCRdb stores just in-frame clones and leaves some out. The profile shows fewer than 200,000 clones, roughly 80% of them singletons. Specimen: PBMCs. The receptors stem from a woman aged 18-30 years in good health and CMV-seronegative.

V usage is TRBV9 and J usage is TRBJ2-1; 9 bases line up with TRBD2. CDR1 and CDR2 from the germline V gene are SGDLS and YYNGEE. This CDR3 has 14 residues. V lost 5 bases to trimming and J lost 0 bases; unmatched junction nucleotides: 0. This chain's CDR3 is CASSSGSSYNEQFF. The DNA for the CDR3 is TGTGCCAGCAGTAGCGGGAGCTCCTACAATGAGCAGTTCTTC. The full variable domain, completed using reference TRBV9 and TRBJ2-1, is DSGVTQTPKHLITATGQRVTLRCSPRSGDLSVYWYQQSLDQGLQFLIQYYNGEERAKGNILERFSAQQFPDLHSELNLSSLELGDSALYFCASSSGSSYNEQFFGPGTRLTVL.

This chain uses TRBV6-4 with TRBJ1-2; D is unresolved. In germline, CDR1 is MRHNA, CDR2 SNTAGT. V shed 3 bases and J shed 0 bases, with 11 bases lying between them. The CDR3 consists of 15 residues. As DNA, the CDR3 is TGTGCCAGCAGTGAGGTGGCAGAAGCTAACTATGGCTACACCTTC. It specifies CASSEVAEANYGYTF.

The chain employs TRBV27 and TRBJ2-7, with 10 positions matching TRBD2. The J call may be wrong; the DNA end is better matched by TRBJ2-5. This CDR3 comprises 14 residues. The germline gives CDR1 MNHEY, CDR2 SMNVEV (reference sequence). The CDR3, as DNA: TGTGCCAGCAGGCAGAGCGGGAGGGGAGAGACCCAGTACTTC. It yields the protein CASRQSGRGETQYF.

J is TRBJ2-3 and V is TRBV19; 7 nucleotides agree with TRBD1. The V and J ends lost 5 bases and 4 bases, in that order; junction bases with no gene match: 3. There are 13 residues in the CDR3. The germline CDR1 and CDR2 sequences are LNHDA and SQIVND (reference sequence). The CDR3 here is CASSWQGADTQYF. The CDR3 DNA sequence: TGTGCCAGTAGTTGGCAGGGGGCAGATACGCAGTATTTT.

J is TRBJ2-2 and V is TRBV28; 10 positions match TRBD1. The CDR3 is made up of 16 amino acids. V was clipped by 10 bases and J by 6 bases; unmatched bases: 14. The germline V gene encodes CDR1 MDHEN and CDR2 SYDVKM. CDR3 residues: CATYGQGVVLAGELFF. The CDR3 coding sequence is TGTGCCACCTACGGACAGGGGGTCGTTCTGGCCGGGGAGCTGTTTTTT. The variable domain in full, completed from reference TRBV28 and TRBJ2-2, reads DVKVTQSSRYLVKRTGEKVFLECVQDMDHENMFWYRQDPGLGLRLIYFSYDVKMKEKGDIPEGYSVSREKKERFSLILESASTNQTSMYLCATYGQGVVLAGELFFGEGSRLTVL.

This sequence joins TRBV10-2 and TRBJ2-7; D possibly corresponds to TRBD2 (5 bases). Trimming took 3 bases from V and 2 from J, leaving 14 bases between them. Germline V CDR1 and CDR2: WSHSY, SAAADI. This CDR3 has 15 amino acids. The CDR3 bases are TGCGCCAGCAGTGATGGGCGGGTTGTAGCCTACGAGCAGTACTTC. The encoded protein is CASSDGRVVAYEQYF.

The J gene is TRBJ2-3, the V gene TRBV27; perhaps TRBD2 as D (7 bases). Trimming stripped 6 bases from V and 4 bases from J, with 20 bases between. The CDR3 totals 16 residues. Germline V gene data show CDR1 as MNHEY and CDR2 as SMNVEV (reference sequence). In nucleotides, the CDR3 is TGTGCCAGCAGCCTGGGGGGGAGGGGGGCCGCAGATACGCAGTATTTT. Protein product: CASSLGGRGAADTQYF.

The sample holds a few counts of this clone. The rearrangement joins TRBV10-1 to TRBJ2-2; 8 nucleotides agree with TRBD1. Germline assignment: CDR1 WNHNN and CDR2 SYGVQD (reference sequence). V gave up 7 bases and J gave up 8 bases; unmatched junction bases: 18. The CDR3 totals 17 residues. The CDR3 protein is CASMGTDRGLGGGELFF. As DNA, the CDR3 is TGCGCCAGCATGGGGACCGACAGGGGTTTAGGAGGAGGGGAGCTGTTTTTT.

The chain joins TRBV4-3 to TRBJ2-2, with 8 bases lining up with TRBD2. Germline V gene data show CDR1 as LGHNA and CDR2 as YSLEER. Trimming cost V 0 bases and J 5 bases; bases outside gene matches: 11. The CDR3 length is 18 residues. CDR3 coding DNA: TGCGCCAGCAGCCAAGATTGGGGGGGACTAGGGGCAACCGGGGAGCTGTTTTTT. It yields the protein CASSQDWGGLGATGELFF.

V usage is TRBV6-1 and J usage is TRBJ1-6; D is unclear. The CDR3 is made up of 18 amino acids. Germline loops: CDR1 MNHNS, CDR2 SASEGT. V gave up 2 bases and J gave up 7 bases, with 21 bases separating them. The CDR3 is CASSERGSAERKNSPLHF. In DNA, the CDR3 is TGTGCCAGCAGTGAACGCGGATCAGCTGAAAGAAAAAATTCACCCCTCCACTTT.

The J gene is TRBJ2-5, the V gene TRBV27; 7 bases are shared with TRBD2. The J call may be incorrect, as the DNA end agrees better with TRBJ2-7. This CDR3 comprises 16 residues. Germline CDR1 is MNHEY and CDR2 is SMNVEV (reference sequence). This CDR3 reads CASSFSSGSLSYEQYF. CDR3 nucleotide sequence: TGTGCCAGCAGTTTTAGTAGCGGGTCCCTCTCCTACGAGCAGTACTTC.

This chain uses TRBV19 with TRBJ1-1; 7 bases line up with TRBD1. Germline V gene sequence: CDR1 LNHDA, CDR2 SQIVND (reference sequence). Unmatched junction bases numbered 7, after V lost 4 bases and J lost 5 bases. There are 14 residues in the CDR3. This CDR3 is CASSTTGMWTEAFF. The CDR3 DNA reads as TGTGCCAGTAGTACGACAGGGATGTGGACTGAAGCTTTCTTT.

This rearrangement joins TRBV10-3 to TRBJ1-1, with D possibly matching TRBD1 (5 bases). This CDR3 contains 12 residues. Between the trimmed V and J ends, which lost 6 bases and 7 bases, there was a span of 12 bases. Germline assignment: CDR1 ENHRY and CDR2 SYGVKD. The CDR3 DNA follows: TGTGCCATCAGCCCCTCGGGGGGTGAAGCTTTCTTT. This encodes CAISPSGGEAFF.

CDR3 amino acids: CASSQVAPGGHSPLHF. The CDR3 nucleotides read TGCGCCAGCAGCCAAGTGGCACCAGGCGGGCATTCACCCCTCCACTTT. V usage is TRBV4-1 and J usage is TRBJ1-6; no definite D call. Germline V CDR1 and CDR2: MGHRA, YSYEKL. This CDR3 spans 16 amino acids. Trimming removed 1 base at V and 8 bases at J, with 15 bases between.

V and J are TRBV28 and TRBJ2-5; TRBD2 matches at 15 bases. The CDR3 length is 16 residues. After removal of 5 bases from V and 4 bases from J, the junction contained 5 bases not matched to a gene. Germline V gene data show CDR1 as MDHEN and CDR2 as SYDVKM. CDR3: CASSPGLAGGGETQYF. The CDR3 region has the DNA TGTGCCAGCAGTCCCGGACTAGCGGGAGGGGGAGAGACCCAGTACTTC.

V and J are TRBV10-3 and TRBJ2-3; possible D gene TRBD1, 6 bases. This CDR3 is 14 amino acids long. The germline V gene has CDR1 ENHRY and CDR2 SYGVKD. Trimming cost V 4 bases and J 1 base, with 9 bases left between them. The CDR3 is CAISGGLGTDTQYF. CDR3 in DNA: TGTGCCATCAGTGGGGGGCTGGGCACAGATACGCAGTATTTT.

The chain's CDR3 is CASSFSGITYEQYF. The CDR3 region has the DNA TGTGCCAGCAGTTTCAGCGGGATTACTTACGAGCAGTACTTC. J is TRBJ2-7 and V is TRBV28; 7 nucleotides match TRBD2. Germline CDR1 reads MDHEN; CDR2 reads SYDVKM. The CDR3 is 14 amino acids. The V segment lost 3 bases and the J segment 4 bases; nucleotides outside the gene matches: 6. Full variable domain (missing parts from reference TRBV28 and TRBJ2-7): DVKVTQSSRYLVKRTGEKVFLECVQDMDHENMFWYRQDPGLGLRLIYFSYDVKMKEKGDIPEGYSVSREKKERFSLILESASTNQTSMYLCASSFSGITYEQYFGPGTRLTVT.

The chain couples TRBV28 to TRBJ2-5; D is perhaps TRBD2 (6 bases). The CDR3 is made up of 14 amino acids. V was shortened by 4 bases and J by 4 bases, with 13 bases between the two germline ends. Looked up from germline, CDR1 is MDHEN and CDR2 is SYDVKM. The CDR3 spells CASSSGTRIETQYF. In nucleotides, the CDR3 is TGTGCCAGCAGTTCAGGGACTCGTATAGAGACCCAGTACTTC. The full variable domain, with the rest looked up from reference TRBV28 and TRBJ2-5, is DVKVTQSSRYLVKRTGEKVFLECVQDMDHENMFWYRQDPGLGLRLIYFSYDVKMKEKGDIPEGYSVSREKKERFSLILESASTNQTSMYLCASSSGTRIETQYFGPGTRLLVL.